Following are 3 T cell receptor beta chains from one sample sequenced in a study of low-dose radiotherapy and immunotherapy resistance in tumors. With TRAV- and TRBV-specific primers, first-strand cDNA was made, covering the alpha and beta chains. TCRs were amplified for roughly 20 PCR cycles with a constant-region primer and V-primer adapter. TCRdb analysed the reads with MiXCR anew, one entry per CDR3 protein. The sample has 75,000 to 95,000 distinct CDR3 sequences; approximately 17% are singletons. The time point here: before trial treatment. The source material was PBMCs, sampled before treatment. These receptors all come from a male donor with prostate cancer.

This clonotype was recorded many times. The CDR3 is CASSPRRTIQETQYF. The CDR3 DNA sequence: TGTGCCAGCAGCCCTCGCCGGACAATACAAGAGACCCAGTACTTC. This sequence joins TRBV28 and TRBJ2-5, with D perhaps matching TRBD1 (5 bases). Per germline, CDR1 MDHEN and CDR2 SYDVKM. The CDR3 totals 15 residues. V was cut by 6 bases and J by 2 bases, with 16 bases left in between. Full variable domain (outside the CDR3, taken from reference TRBV28 and TRBJ2-5): DVKVTQSSRYLVKRTGEKVFLECVQDMDHENMFWYRQDPGLGLRLIYFSYDVKMKEKGDIPEGYSVSREKKERFSLILESASTNQTSMYLCASSPRRTIQETQYFGPGTRLLVL.

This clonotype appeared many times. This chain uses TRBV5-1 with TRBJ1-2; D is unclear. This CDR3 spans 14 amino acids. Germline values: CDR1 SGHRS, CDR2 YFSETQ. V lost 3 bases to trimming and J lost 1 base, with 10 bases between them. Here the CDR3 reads CASSSDGINYGYTF. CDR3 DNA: TGCGCCAGCAGCTCGGACGGGATTAACTATGGCTACACCTTC.

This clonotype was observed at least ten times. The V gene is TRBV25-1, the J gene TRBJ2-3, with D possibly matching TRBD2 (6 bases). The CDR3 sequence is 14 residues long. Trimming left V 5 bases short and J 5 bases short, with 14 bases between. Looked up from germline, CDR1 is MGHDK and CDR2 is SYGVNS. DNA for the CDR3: TGTGCCAGCAGTCCTAGCGCCATGGGAGATACGCAGTATTTT. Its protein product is CASSPSAMGDTQYF.